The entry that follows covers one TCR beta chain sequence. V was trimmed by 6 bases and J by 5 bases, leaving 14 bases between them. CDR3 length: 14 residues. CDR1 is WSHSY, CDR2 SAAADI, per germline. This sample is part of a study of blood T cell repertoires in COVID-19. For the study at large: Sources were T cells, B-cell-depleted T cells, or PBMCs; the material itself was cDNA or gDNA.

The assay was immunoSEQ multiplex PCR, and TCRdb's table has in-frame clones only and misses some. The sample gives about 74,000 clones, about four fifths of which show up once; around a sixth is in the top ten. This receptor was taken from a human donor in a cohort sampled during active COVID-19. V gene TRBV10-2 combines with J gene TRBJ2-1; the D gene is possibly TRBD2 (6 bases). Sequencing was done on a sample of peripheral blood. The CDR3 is CASRGLASDNEQFF. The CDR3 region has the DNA TGCGCCAGCAGAGGGCTAGCGTCTGACAATGAGCAGTTCTTC.